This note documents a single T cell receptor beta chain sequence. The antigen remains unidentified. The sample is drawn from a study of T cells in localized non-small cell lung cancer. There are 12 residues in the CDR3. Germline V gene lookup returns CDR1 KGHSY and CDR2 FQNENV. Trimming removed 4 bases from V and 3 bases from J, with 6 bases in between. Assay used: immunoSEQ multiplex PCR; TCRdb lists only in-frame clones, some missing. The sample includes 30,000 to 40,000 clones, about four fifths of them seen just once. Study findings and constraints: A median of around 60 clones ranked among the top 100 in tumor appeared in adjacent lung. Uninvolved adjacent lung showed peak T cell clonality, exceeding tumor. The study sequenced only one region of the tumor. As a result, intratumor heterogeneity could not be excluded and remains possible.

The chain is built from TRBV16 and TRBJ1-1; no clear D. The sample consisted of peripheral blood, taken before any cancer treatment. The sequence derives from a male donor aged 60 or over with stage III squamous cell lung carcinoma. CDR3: CASSRDDTEAFF. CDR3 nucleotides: TGTGCCAGCAGCCGAGACGACACTGAAGCTTTCTTT.